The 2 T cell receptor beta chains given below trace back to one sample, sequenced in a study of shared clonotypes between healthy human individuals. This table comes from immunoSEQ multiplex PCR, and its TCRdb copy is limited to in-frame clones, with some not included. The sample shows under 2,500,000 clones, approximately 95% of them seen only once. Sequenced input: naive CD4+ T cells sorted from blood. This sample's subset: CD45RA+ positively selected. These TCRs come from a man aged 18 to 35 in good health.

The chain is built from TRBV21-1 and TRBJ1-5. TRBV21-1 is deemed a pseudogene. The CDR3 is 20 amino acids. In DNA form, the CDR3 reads TGTGCCAGCAGCAAAGGGCCTTGGGGAGCTAGGGGTTATAGCAATCAGCCCCAGCATTTT. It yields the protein CASSKGPWGARGYSNQPQHF.

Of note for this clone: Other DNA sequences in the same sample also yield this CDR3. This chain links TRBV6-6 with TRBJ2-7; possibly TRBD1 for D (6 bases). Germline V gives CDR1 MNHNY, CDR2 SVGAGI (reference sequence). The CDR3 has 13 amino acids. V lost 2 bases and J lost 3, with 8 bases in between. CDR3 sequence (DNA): TGTGCCAGCAGTTACGGGGGCAGCTACGAGCAGTACTTC. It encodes CASSYGGSYEQYF.